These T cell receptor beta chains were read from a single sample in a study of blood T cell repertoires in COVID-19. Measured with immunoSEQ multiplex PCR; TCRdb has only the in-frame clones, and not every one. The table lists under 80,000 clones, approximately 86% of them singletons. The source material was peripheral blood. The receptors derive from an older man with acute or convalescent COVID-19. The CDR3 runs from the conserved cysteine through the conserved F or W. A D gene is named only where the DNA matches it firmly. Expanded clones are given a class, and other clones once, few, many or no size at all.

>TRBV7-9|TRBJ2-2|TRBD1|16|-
CASSPTGGLNTGELFF
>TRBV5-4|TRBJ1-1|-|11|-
CASSLEREAFF
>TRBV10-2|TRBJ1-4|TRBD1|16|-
CASTGQGALPAEKLFF
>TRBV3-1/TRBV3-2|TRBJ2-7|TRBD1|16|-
CASSQTPGQRRNEQYF
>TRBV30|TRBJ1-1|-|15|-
CAWSRSGSSNTEAFF
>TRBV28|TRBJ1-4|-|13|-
CASSSGGEGKLFF
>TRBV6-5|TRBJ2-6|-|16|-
CASSYHTGSGANVLTF
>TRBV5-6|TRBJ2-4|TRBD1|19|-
CASSVELTRDRGEINIQYF
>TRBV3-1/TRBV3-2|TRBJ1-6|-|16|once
CASSQSAIRDNSPLHF
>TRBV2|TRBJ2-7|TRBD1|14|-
CASKRADRVDEQYF
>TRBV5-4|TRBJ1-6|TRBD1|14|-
CASSFDRGNSPLHF
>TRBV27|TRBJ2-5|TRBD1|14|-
CASSWRTGGETQYF
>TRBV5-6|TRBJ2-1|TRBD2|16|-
CASSLGSGRTYNEQFF
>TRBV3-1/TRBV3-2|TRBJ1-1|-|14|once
CASSQGLPKGEAFF
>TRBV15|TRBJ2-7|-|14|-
CATSPMAVPVEQYF
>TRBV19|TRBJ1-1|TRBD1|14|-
CASSQLQGAAEAFF
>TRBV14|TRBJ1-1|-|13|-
CASSQLMDTEAFF
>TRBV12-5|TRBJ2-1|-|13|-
CASGLTGEETQFF